This TCR beta chain was sequenced in a study of cytomegalovirus exposure and HLA in healthy donors. Study results and caveats: Later, an analysis showed that TCR beta chains associated with HLA were more clonally expanded than others that were equally common.

Both 60 Vbeta primers and 13 Jbeta primers went into the PCR. The data were produced by immunoSEQ multiplex PCR, yet TCRdb's version contains in-frame clones alone and is incomplete. This table has about 190,000 clones, approximately 79% appearing once. Germline CDR1 is LNHDA and CDR2 is SQIVND (reference sequence). This CDR3 spans 13 amino acids. V lost 11 bases and J lost 6, with 14 bases in between. When sampled, the donors appeared nominally healthy, though they likely had unrecorded immune exposures. Points on this clone: Its target is not known.

The chain recombines TRBV19 with TRBJ1-6; perhaps TRBD1 as D (5 bases). The TCR was taken from a woman younger than 30 in good health and CMV-seronegative. The specimen was PBMCs. The CDR3 is CASRRGGNSPLHF. For the CDR3, the DNA is TGTGCCTCACGGAGGGGAGGTAATTCACCCCTCCACTTT.